This T cell receptor (beta chain) was captured in a study of cytomegalovirus exposure and HLA in healthy donors. General study points: There were some 150 TCR beta chains listed as cytomegalovirus-associated.

The protocol was immunoSEQ multiplex PCR, while the TCRdb copy is restricted to in-frame clones and leaves out a portion. The data hold over 130,000 clones, with around nine tenths observed a single time. The germline V gene has CDR1 SQVTM and CDR2 ANQGSEA. The CDR3 is 13 amino acids. J lost 4 bases, V lost 5 bases, and 4 bases had no gene match. As to this clone: Its antigen is currently unknown.

While the first cohort had 500 to 700 subjects, the donors belonged to the separate validation cohort of roughly 120 subjects. Sequenced: PBMCs. This sequence was found in a man between 18 and 35 years old in good health and CMV-seropositive. The chain employs TRBV29-1 and TRBJ1-1, with TRBD1 matching 10 bases. The CDR3 spells CSVTRDRGTEAFF. The CDR3 DNA follows: TGCAGCGTTACCCGGGACAGGGGCACTGAAGCTTTCTTT.